This T cell receptor beta chain comes out of a study of glioma-infiltrating T cells after dendritic cell vaccination. General study findings and limits: Higher pretreatment TIL content predicted longer progression-free time and survival.

The immunoSEQ assay amplified TCRB CDR3 from up to 2 ug DNA. Here immunoSEQ multiplex PCR was the method, and the copy in TCRdb shows in-frame clones only, minus some. The sample yields 90,000 or so clones, about 85% seen once. Worth noting for this clone: Antigen unknown.

Only patients with spare fresh-frozen tumor and over two years of follow-up were included. The CDR3 has 14 amino acids. Germline V gene data show CDR1 as LNHDA and CDR2 as SQIVND (reference sequence). V gave up 3 bases and J gave up 5 bases, with 13 bases separating them. The sequencing here drew on blood, taken before dendritic cell vaccination. V gene TRBV19 combines with J gene TRBJ2-5; D perhaps matches TRBD1 (7 bases). This clonotype was obtained from a human donor with glioblastoma. The CDR3 bases are TGTGCCAGTAGTATCGGAGGGGGCAGGGAGACCCAGTACTTC. Translated, it gives CASSIGGGRETQYF.